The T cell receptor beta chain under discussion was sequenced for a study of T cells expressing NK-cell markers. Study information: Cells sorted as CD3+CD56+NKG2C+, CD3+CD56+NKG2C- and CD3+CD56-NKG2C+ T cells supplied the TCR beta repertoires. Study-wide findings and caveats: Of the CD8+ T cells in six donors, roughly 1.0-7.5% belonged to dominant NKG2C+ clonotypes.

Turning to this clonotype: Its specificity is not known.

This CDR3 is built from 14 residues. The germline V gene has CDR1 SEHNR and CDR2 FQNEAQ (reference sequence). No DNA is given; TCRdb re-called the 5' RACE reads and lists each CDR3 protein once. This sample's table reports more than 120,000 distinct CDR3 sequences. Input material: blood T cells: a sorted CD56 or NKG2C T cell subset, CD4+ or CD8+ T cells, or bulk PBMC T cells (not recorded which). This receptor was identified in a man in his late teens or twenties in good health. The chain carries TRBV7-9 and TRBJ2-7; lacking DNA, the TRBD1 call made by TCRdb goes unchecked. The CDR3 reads CASSLGDNAYEQYF.